The present T cell receptor (beta chain) was sequenced within a study of cytomegalovirus exposure and HLA in healthy donors. Overall study results and limits: HLA alleles were associated with some 17,000 TCR beta sequences in a later analysis at 0.05 false discovery rate.

A multiplex PCR was run with 60 Vbeta primers and 13 Jbeta primers. Sequencing was performed with immunoSEQ multiplex PCR; in TCRdb, only in-frame clones are kept and a portion is missing. This sample yields 130,000 to 150,000 clones, of which 60% to 85% are seen a single time; approximately 2.9% belongs to the top ten. This clone was counted only a few times. The antigen is undetermined. V was pared by 0 bases and J by 11 bases, with 23 bases between. Germline CDR1 and CDR2: SGHDT and YYEEEE. This CDR3 has 16 amino acids. The TCR sequence derives from a man between 35 and 55 years old in good health and CMV-seropositive. V gene TRBV5-6 combines with J gene TRBJ2-5; perhaps TRBD2 as D (6 bases). The sequenced sample was PBMCs. The CDR3 spells CASSLGGSGPTTEQYF. The CDR3 DNA follows: TGTGCCAGCAGCTTGGGTGGTAGCGGACCCACTACGGAGCAGTACTTC.